This is a list of T cell receptor beta chains from one sample in a study of blood T cell repertoires in COVID-19. Repertoires were generated with immunoSEQ multiplex PCR, while TCRdb's copy carries only in-frame clones and drops some. The table records fewer than 150,000 clones, 85% of them present only once. The sequenced material came from peripheral blood. Receptor source: a human donor in a cohort sampled during active COVID-19. Each CDR3 is given with its conserved first and last residue. A D gene is named only where the DNA matches it firmly. Rows give clone size only sometimes, using once, few, many, or a class for an expanded clone.

D gene,clone size,V gene,CDR3 length,J gene,CDR3 DNA,CDR3 protein
NA,NA,TRBV10-2,13,TRBJ1-5,TGCGCCAGCAGGGGCAGGGACAATCAGCCCCAGCATTTT,CASRGRDNQPQHF
TRBD1,NA,TRBV19,18,TRBJ2-4,TGTGCCAGTAGTATCCCGGGACAGGGGAGTGGGGCCAAAAACATTCAGTACTTC,CASSIPGQGSGAKNIQYF
NA,NA,TRBV30,14,TRBJ2-3,TGTGCCTGGACTCGGAGAAGGGGGACAGATACGCAGTATTTT,CAWTRRRGTDTQYF
NA,NA,TRBV10-3,12,TRBJ1-2,TGTGCCATCGTAGGGGGGGACTATGGCTACACCTTC,CAIVGGDYGYTF
TRBD2,NA,TRBV27,17,TRBJ2-7,TGTGCCAGCAGTTTATCGAGTGTCGCTAGCGGGTCTTTCGAGCAGTACTTC,CASSLSSVASGSFEQYF
TRBD1,NA,TRBV19,14,TRBJ2-2,TGTGCCAGTTCATGGGACAGGGAAATCGGGGAGCTGTTTTTT,CASSWDREIGELFF
NA,few,TRBV6-5,13,TRBJ2-7,TGTGCCAGCAGTAACCCCGGGACCTACGAGCAGTACTTC,CASSNPGTYEQYF
NA,NA,TRBV12-5,16,TRBJ1-1,TGTGCTAGTGGTTTGGCCCCCAGGGTATCGGGCACTGAAGCTTTCTTT,CASGLAPRVSGTEAFF
TRBD1,NA,TRBV14,17,TRBJ2-1,TGTGCCAGCAGCCAAGTGGCAGGGGGCAGGACCCGGGGTGAGCAGTTCTTC,CASSQVAGGRTRGEQFF
NA,NA,TRBV5-1,17,TRBJ1-4,TGCGCCAGCAGCTTGGGCAGGAAACCCCAACAGAATGAAAAACTGTTTTTT,CASSLGRKPQQNEKLFF
NA,NA,TRBV19,14,TRBJ1-2,TGTGCCAGTAGTTGGGCCATTTCTAACTATGGCTACACCTTC,CASSWAISNYGYTF
NA,NA,TRBV7-2,13,TRBJ2-7,TGTGCCAGCAGCTTTGGGGGCTTCTACGAGCAGTACTTC,CASSFGGFYEQYF
TRBD2,NA,TRBV10-2,14,TRBJ2-7,TGCGCCAGCAGTCTAGCGGGGGGCCTCTACGAGCAGTACTTC,CASSLAGGLYEQYF
TRBD1,NA,TRBV28,16,TRBJ2-7,TGTGCCAGCAGTCCCGATTTAACAGGGGTAGGGGACGAGCAGTACTTC,CASSPDLTGVGDEQYF
NA,NA,TRBV7-8,17,TRBJ1-1,TGTGCCAGCAGCTTACCCGGGACACAAAGAAGGGGCACTGAAGCTTTCTTT,CASSLPGTQRRGTEAFF
TRBD1,NA,TRBV5-4,15,TRBJ1-6,TGTGCCAGCAGGGCCACTGGACAGGGCCCTTCACCCCTCCACTTT,CASRATGQGPSPLHF
NA,NA,TRBV9,16,TRBJ1-2,TGTGCCAGCAGCGTAGAACGACAGGCCAGAAACTATGGCTACACCTTC,CASSVERQARNYGYTF
NA,NA,TRBV3-1/TRBV3-2,15,TRBJ1-4,TGTGCCAGCAGCCATTCTCCGGTTTTTAATGAAAAACTGTTTTTT,CASSHSPVFNEKLFF
NA,once,TRBV7-6,14,TRBJ2-1,TGTGCCAGCAGCTTATTACAGGGTGTCGATGAGCAGTTCTTC,CASSLLQGVDEQFF
TRBD2,NA,TRBV5-4,18,TRBJ2-1,TGTGCCAGCAGCTTGGGAGGACTAGCGGGGTTCGGCTACAATGAGCAGTTCTTC,CASSLGGLAGFGYNEQFF
NA,NA,TRBV7-2,15,TRBJ2-3,TGTGCCAGCAGTATAAGGGGGTTCGTCACAGATACGCAGTATTTT,CASSIRGFVTDTQYF
TRBD2,NA,TRBV5-1,15,TRBJ2-5,TGCGCCAGCAGCTTGGGACTAGCGGGGCAAGAGACCCAGTACTTC,CASSLGLAGQETQYF
NA,NA,TRBV19,11,TRBJ1-2,TGTGCCAGTAGTATCGGGTATGGCTACACCTTC,CASSIGYGYTF
TRBD2,NA,TRBV6-5,15,TRBJ2-7,TGTGCCAGCAGCCCCGTAGCGGGGGGGCGCTACGAGCAGTACTTC,CASSPVAGGRYEQYF
NA,NA,TRBV9,15,TRBJ1-3,TGTGCCAGCAGCGTAGAAGGGGCTTATGGAAACACCATATATTTT,CASSVEGAYGNTIYF
TRBD1,NA,TRBV6-5,15,TRBJ2-3,TGTGCCAGCAACGACAGGGGGCTGTTCACAGATACGCAGTATTTT,CASNDRGLFTDTQYF
TRBD1,NA,TRBV28,14,TRBJ2-7,TGTGCCAGCAGTTCACGGGGACAGTTAACCGAGCAGTACTTC,CASSSRGQLTEQYF
NA,NA,TRBV28,17,TRBJ2-2,TGTGCCAGCAGCCCCCTAAGATCGACAGGAAGGTCCGGGGAGCTGTTTTTT,CASSPLRSTGRSGELFF
TRBD2,NA,TRBV11-2,15,TRBJ2-5,TGTGCCAGCAGCCTCGCGGGGGGCGTGAGGGGGACCCAGTACTTC,CASSLAGGVRGTQYF
NA,once,TRBV18,13,TRBJ2-5,TGTGCCAGCTCACCACCAGCTCAAGAGACCCAGTACTTC,CASSPPAQETQYF
TRBD2,NA,TRBV11-3,15,TRBJ2-3,TGTGCCAGCAGCCCCGGGACTAGCGTCACAGATACGCAGTATTTT,CASSPGTSVTDTQYF
NA,NA,TRBV6-5,15,TRBJ2-7,TGTGCCAGCAGGGTCGAGGAGGGGGCAATGTACGAGCAGTACTTC,CASRVEEGAMYEQYF
NA,NA,TRBV27,12,TRBJ2-1,TGTGCCAGCAGGGGACTTGACAATGAGCAGTTCTTC,CASRGLDNEQFF
TRBD1,NA,TRBV7-8,14,TRBJ1-1,TGTGCCAGCAGCCCAATTACAGGGGACACTGAAGCTTTCTTT,CASSPITGDTEAFF
NA,NA,TRBV12-3/TRBV12-4,13,TRBJ2-1,TGTGCCAGCAGTTTAGGGCAGGGCCGTGAGCAGTTCTTC,CASSLGQGREQFF
NA,NA,TRBV11-2,14,TRBJ2-3,TGTGCCAGCAGCCCCCGTGGTAGTCCAGATACGCAGTATTTT,CASSPRGSPDTQYF
NA,NA,TRBV6-5,13,TRBJ1-5,TGTGCCAGCACAGACAGATTTAATCAGCCCCAGCATTTT,CASTDRFNQPQHF
TRBD2,NA,TRBV30,14,TRBJ2-3,TGTGCCTGGAGTGGGTTAGCGGGGGAAGATACGCAGTATTTT,CAWSGLAGEDTQYF
NA,NA,TRBV19,14,TRBJ1-2,TGTGCCAGTAGTCCCAAACCGGGTCCCATCGACTACACCTTC,CASSPKPGPIDYTF
TRBD2,few,TRBV10-2,15,TRBJ2-4,TGCGCCAGCAGTGATGGGGGCGGGGGGGCGGACATTCAGTACTTC,CASSDGGGGADIQYF
NA,NA,TRBV19,13,TRBJ1-5,TGTGCCAGTGAACAAGACAGGCGGCAGCCCCAGCATTTT,CASEQDRRQPQHF
TRBD1,NA,TRBV6-5,12,TRBJ1-2,TGTGCCAGCACCATGCCAGGGGGAGGCTACACCTTC,CASTMPGGGYTF
NA,NA,TRBV2,15,TRBJ2-5,TGTGCCAGCAGTGAGGAGGGACAGTACCAAGAGACCCAGTACTTC,CASSEEGQYQETQYF
TRBD1,once,TRBV12-5,12,TRBJ2-7,TGTGCTAGTGCCAGGGGGTCCAACGAGCAGTACTTC,CASARGSNEQYF
TRBD2,NA,TRBV6-4,17,TRBJ2-5,TGTGCCAGCAGCCATCCTAACGGGACTAGCGGGGAAGAGACCCAGTACTTC,CASSHPNGTSGEETQYF
TRBD1,few,TRBV6-2/TRBV6-3,13,TRBJ1-6,TGTGCCAGCAGTTGGGACAGGAATTCACCCCTCCACTTT,CASSWDRNSPLHF
TRBD1,NA,TRBV7-9,17,TRBJ1-2,TGTGCCAGCAGCTTCCCGGAACAGGGGGCCGCTAACTATGGCTACACCTTC,CASSFPEQGAANYGYTF
TRBD1,few,TRBV15,14,TRBJ2-1,TGTGCCACCAGCCCGGGACAGGGCATCGATGAGCAGTTCTTC,CATSPGQGIDEQFF
NA,NA,TRBV2,13,TRBJ2-2,TGTGCCAGCAACAGGGAAGACACCGGGGAGCTGTTTTTT,CASNREDTGELFF
NA,NA,TRBV30,12,TRBJ2-1,TGTGCCTGGAGTGTACAGGAGGGGTGGCAGTTCTTC,CAWSVQEGWQFF
NA,NA,TRBV9,15,TRBJ2-7,TGTGCCAGCAGCGTAGGTGGGACACAGGTGGGGGAGCAGTACTTC,CASSVGGTQVGEQYF
TRBD1,NA,TRBV29-1,13,TRBJ2-1,TGCAGCGGTGGGGACAGCGAATACAATGAGCAGTTCTTC,CSGGDSEYNEQFF
NA,NA,TRBV2,15,TRBJ2-1,TGTGCCAGCAGTGAAGGGGGGCCTATATATAATGAGCAGTTCTTC,CASSEGGPIYNEQFF